The present T cell receptor beta chain was sequenced within a study of T-cell reconstitution after alpha-beta-depleted transplantation in children. The authors prepared the TCRbeta library with unique molecular identifiers. TCRdb fed the PCR reads into MiXCR, producing one record per CDR3 protein. The sample records about 830,000 distinct CDR3 sequences, around 17% being singletons. This clonotype was observed a few times. Germline-derived CDR1 and CDR2 are ENHRY and SYGVKD. This CDR3 is 12 amino acids long. The junction had 4 bases not matched to a gene; V was cut back by 8 bases and J by 3 bases. This sample comprised PBMCs, mostly from graft donor cells, obtained 360 days after TCRalphabeta/CD19-depleted stem cell transplant. This TCR derives from a male patient aged 10-17 years who had a stem cell transplant for acute lymphoblastic leukemia, so the T cells may come from the graft donor. This chain uses TRBV10-3 with TRBJ2-7; 7 bases line up with TRBD1. The CDR3 bases are TGTGCCATCGGGCCAGGGGGCTACGAGCAGTACTTC. As protein: CAIGPGGYEQYF.